This section outlines one T cell receptor beta chain sequence together with its context. Relative to the germline gene, one junction end is altered; a read error may explain this. Ages ranged from about 18 to 89 years, with residence in under 25 US areas. The entry originates in a study of blood T cell repertoires in COVID-19. Turning to the study itself: The analysed material was cDNA or gDNA that came from T cells, B-cell-depleted T cells, or PBMCs.

Only in-frame clones appear in the TCRdb table, and some are missing; sequencing was by immunoSEQ multiplex PCR. The table records about 310,000 clones, roughly nine tenths of them present only once. The germline gives CDR1 SNHLY, CDR2 FYNNEI. The CDR3 consists of 13 residues. The chain couples TRBV2 to TRBJ2-3, with 7 bases fitting TRBD2. The sample consisted of PBMCs or T cells enriched from blood (not recorded which). The clonotype was recovered from a man aged 60-69 years who had recovered from COVID-19. The CDR3 nucleotides read TGTGCCAGCACCGAGCGGCCCAGCGGGGCTCGGGGGTTT. It specifies CASTERPSGARGF.